Listed below are T cell receptor beta chains from one sample, sequenced in a study of identical twins. Each CDR3 protein gets one entry after TCRdb re-called the 5' RACE reads with MiXCR. Among just over 500,000 distinct CDR3 sequences listed, around 20% were seen once. Separately, the same data were catalogued under a study of T cells expressing NK-cell markers.

Source material: CD4+ T cells sorted from blood. These receptor sequences come from a woman younger than 30 in good health. The CDR3 runs from the conserved cysteine through the conserved F or W.

V	J	CDR3
TRBV5-8	TRBJ1-2	CASSLRTGKPNYGYTF
TRBV29-1	TRBJ2-7	CSVEIGQGGSLYF
TRBV5-1	TRBJ2-7	CASRREAALYEQYF
TRBV12-3/TRBV12-4	TRBJ2-5	CASSRLAGGETQYF
TRBV7-2	TRBJ2-1	CASSLVGYEQFF
TRBV20-1	TRBJ2-1	CSARAGSNEQFF
TRBV7-2	TRBJ2-7	CASSPEGPYEQYF
TRBV5-1	TRBJ2-7	CASSASGTGGIEQYF
TRBV18	TRBJ2-3	CASSPPTILTDTQYF
TRBV6-1	TRBJ1-1	CASGGGIGSTRAFF
TRBV6-1	TRBJ1-1	CASRPFRTGNTEAFF
TRBV25-1	TRBJ2-7	CASRRAGEQYF
TRBV10-3	TRBJ2-6	CAISDQTGAGANVLTF
TRBV25-1	TRBJ1-1	CASREQGTTEAFF
TRBV20-1	TRBJ2-3	CSARSGQLKDTQYF
TRBV5-1	TRBJ2-7	CASSRSKNPRDRPYEQYF
TRBV5-6	TRBJ2-3	CASRSPFMTDTQYF
TRBV7-2	TRBJ2-1	CASSPRLAGENEQFF
TRBV20-1	TRBJ2-1	CSARSLAGSYNEQFF
TRBV7-2	TRBJ1-1	CASSLESRARAFF
TRBV12-3/TRBV12-4	TRBJ1-1	CASSFREGRNTEAFF
TRBV7-2	TRBJ2-7	CASSFGLGPYEQYF
TRBV5-1	TRBJ2-7	CASSFSPGQVDNEQYF